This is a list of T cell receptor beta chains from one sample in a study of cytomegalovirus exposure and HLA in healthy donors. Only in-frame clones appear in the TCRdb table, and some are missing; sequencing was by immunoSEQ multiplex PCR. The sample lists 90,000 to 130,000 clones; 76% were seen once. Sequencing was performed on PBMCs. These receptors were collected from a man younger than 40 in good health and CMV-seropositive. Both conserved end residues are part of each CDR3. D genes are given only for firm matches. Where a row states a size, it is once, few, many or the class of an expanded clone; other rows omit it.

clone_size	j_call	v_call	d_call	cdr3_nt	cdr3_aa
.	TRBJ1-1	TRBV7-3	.	TGTGCCAGCAGTAAGGAGGGGCAATTACAGGACGGTGAAGCTTTCTTT	CASSKEGQLQDGEAFF
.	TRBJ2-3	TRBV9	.	TGTGCCAGCAGCGCCGCCCCCACAGGGCGTCCCTCAGATACGCAGTACTTT	CASSAAPTGRPSDTQYF
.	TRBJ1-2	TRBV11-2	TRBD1	TGTGCCAGCAGCCAGCCGGGACAGGAAAACTATGGCTACACCTTC	CASSQPGQENYGYTF
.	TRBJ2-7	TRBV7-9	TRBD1	TGTGCCAGCAGCCCCGGACAGGGAACCTACGAGCAGTACTTC	CASSPGQGTYEQYF
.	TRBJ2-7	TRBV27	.	TGTGCCAGCCGTCCACCCGGGAGCTTGAGCTACGAGCAGTACTTC	CASRPPGSLSYEQYF
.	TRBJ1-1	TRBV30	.	TGTGCCTGGAGTGTACAGGTGAACACTGAAGCTTTCTTT	CAWSVQVNTEAFF
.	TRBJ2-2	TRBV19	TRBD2	TGTGCCAGTAGTCCAATGACTAGCATCACCGGGGAGCTGTTTTTT	CASSPMTSITGELFF
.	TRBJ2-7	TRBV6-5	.	TGTGCCAGCAGTTACCGAGGAGCCTACGAGCAGTACTTC	CASSYRGAYEQYF
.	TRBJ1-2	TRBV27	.	TGTGCCAGCAGTTTTCAGGTTAACTATGGCTACACCTTC	CASSFQVNYGYTF
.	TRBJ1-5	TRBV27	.	TGTGCCAGCAGGGCGACTCAGTCCGGCAATCAGCCCCAGCATTTT	CASRATQSGNQPQHF
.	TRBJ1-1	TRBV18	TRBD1	TGTGCCAGCTCACCACCGGGGGGACAGGCCGTCGGTGAAGCTTTCTTT	CASSPPGGQAVGEAFF
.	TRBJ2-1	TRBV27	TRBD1	TGTGCCAGCAGCCGGGACAGGGAAATGGGTGAGCAGTTCTTC	CASSRDREMGEQFF
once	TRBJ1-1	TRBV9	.	TGTGCCAGCAGCGTAGACTTCGGGGACACTGAAGCTTTCTTT	CASSVDFGDTEAFF
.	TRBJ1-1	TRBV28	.	TGTGCCAGCAGTCCCCCGACCTCTAGGAACACTGAAGCTTTCTTT	CASSPPTSRNTEAFF
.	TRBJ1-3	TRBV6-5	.	TGTGCCAGCAGGTCGCGCGGGGGTGGAAACACCATATATTTT	CASRSRGGGNTIYF
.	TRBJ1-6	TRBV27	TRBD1	TGTGCCAGCAGTACGAGGACAGGGGGGAGGGCACCCCTCCACTTT	CASSTRTGGRAPLHF
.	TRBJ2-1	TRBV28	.	TGTGCCAGCAGTCGTACGGGACTCACCTACAATGAGCAGTTCTTC	CASSRTGLTYNEQFF
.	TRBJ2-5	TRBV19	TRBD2	TGTGCCAGTAGTATAGGGGGGGGGTTAAAGACCCAGTACTTC	CASSIGGGLKTQYF
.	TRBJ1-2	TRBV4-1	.	TGCGCCAGCAGCCAAGGGCGGGTCGGAACACCCCGCGGAGACTATGGCTACACCTTC	CASSQGRVGTPRGDYGYTF
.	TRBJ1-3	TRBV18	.	TGTGCCAGCTCACCTCTCACAGGGACCTCTGGAAACACCATATATTTT	CASSPLTGTSGNTIYF
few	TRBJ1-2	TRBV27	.	TGTGCCAGCAGCCAAACCGGGGCAGGGGTGGGTGGCTACACCTTC	CASSQTGAGVGGYTF
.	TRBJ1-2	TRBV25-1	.	TGTGCCAGCAGTGAACAAGGGGTTGACTATGGCTACACCTTC	CASSEQGVDYGYTF
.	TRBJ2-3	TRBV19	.	TGTGCCAGTAGTATATGGGGGGGCTCGGACACAGATACGCAGTATTTT	CASSIWGGSDTDTQYF
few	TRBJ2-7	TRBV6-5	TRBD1	TGTGCCAGCACCACAGGAGTGACAGGGATCTACGAGCAGTACTTC	CASTTGVTGIYEQYF
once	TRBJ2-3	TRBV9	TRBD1	TGTGCCAGCAGCGTCAACAAAAGGATTAGACAGGGGAGCACAGATACGCAGTATTTT	CASSVNKRIRQGSTDTQYF
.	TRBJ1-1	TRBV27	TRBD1	TGTGCCAGCAGCCCACCTCCGGGACAGGGGGTTGACGACACTGAAGCTTTCTTT	CASSPPPGQGVDDTEAFF
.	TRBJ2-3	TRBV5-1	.	TGCGCCAGCAGCTTGTCCCTAGCAAGAGCAGATACGCAGTATTTT	CASSLSLARADTQYF
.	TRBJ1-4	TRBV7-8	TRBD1	TGTGCCAGCAGCTTACAGGGGGCTCTGGCTAATGAAAAACTGTTTTTT	CASSLQGALANEKLFF
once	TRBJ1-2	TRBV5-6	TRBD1	TGTGCCAGCAGCTTGGCCAGGGGGGTCTATGGCTACACCTTC	CASSLARGVYGYTF
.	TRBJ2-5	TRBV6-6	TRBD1	TGTGCCAGCAGTTACTCTGGACAGGACCAAGAGACCCAGTACTTC	CASSYSGQDQETQYF
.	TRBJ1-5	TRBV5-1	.	TGCGCCAGCAGCTTACGGCACCCACACGGGTGGTCCCATAGCAATCAGCCCCAGCATTTT	CASSLRHPHGWSHSNQPQHF
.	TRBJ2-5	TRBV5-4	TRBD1	TGTGCCAGCAGCTCCCACCCAGGGGGACAAGAGACCCAGTACTTC	CASSSHPGGQETQYF
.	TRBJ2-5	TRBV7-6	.	TGTGCCAGCAGCTCCTTTGGGGGAGGAGAGACCCAGTACTTC	CASSSFGGGETQYF
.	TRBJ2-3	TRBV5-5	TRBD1	TGTGCCAGCAGCCCGTGGACAGGAAGCACAGATACGCAGTATTTT	CASSPWTGSTDTQYF
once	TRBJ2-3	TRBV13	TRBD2	TGTGCCAGCAGCTTAGTTCCGTCTAGCGGGGCGGATACGCAGTATTTT	CASSLVPSSGADTQYF
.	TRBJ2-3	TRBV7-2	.	TGTGCCAGCAGCTTACCTCCTGGAGTGGGTGGGTTGGCAGATACGCAGTATTTT	CASSLPPGVGGLADTQYF
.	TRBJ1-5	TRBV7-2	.	TGTGCCAGCAGCTTCCTTCAGGGTTTTGATCAGCCCCAGCATTTT	CASSFLQGFDQPQHF
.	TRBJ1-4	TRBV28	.	TGTGCCAGCAGTTTATTCGGGGTTTCTAATGAAAAACTGTTTTTT	CASSLFGVSNEKLFF
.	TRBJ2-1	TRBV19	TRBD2	TGTGCCAGTAGTGGGGCCGGGACTAGCGGCTATGATGAGCAGTTCTTC	CASSGAGTSGYDEQFF
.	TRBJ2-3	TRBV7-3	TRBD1	TGTGCCAGCAGCCACAGGGGGCAGGTTGCAGATACGCAGTATTTT	CASSHRGQVADTQYF
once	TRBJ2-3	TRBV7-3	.	TGTGCCAGCAGCTTAATTGGCGGAAGCACAGATACGCAGTATTTT	CASSLIGGSTDTQYF
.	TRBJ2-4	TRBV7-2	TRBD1	TGTGCCAGCAGCTTGAGGTCCGGGACAGGGGCTCTAGCCAAAAACATTCAGTACTTC	CASSLRSGTGALAKNIQYF
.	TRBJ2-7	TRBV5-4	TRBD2	TGTGCCAGCCGCCCTTTCGGGACTAGCTACGAGCAGTACTTC	CASRPFGTSYEQYF
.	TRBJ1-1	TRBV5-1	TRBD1	TGCGCCAGCAGCACGGGACAGGGACCTTTTATGAACACTGAAGCTTTCTTT	CASSTGQGPFMNTEAFF
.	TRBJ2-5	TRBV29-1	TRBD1	TGCAGCGTTGGGGGGACAGGGGGGCAAGAGACCCAGTACTTC	CSVGGTGGQETQYF
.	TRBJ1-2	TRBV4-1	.	TGCGCCAGCAGCCAAGGGGAGTACGAGTATGGCTACACCTTC	CASSQGEYEYGYTF
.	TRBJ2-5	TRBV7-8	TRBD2	TGTGCCAGCAGCTTATCTCCCCCGGGGGGGTCGGAGACCCAGTACTTC	CASSLSPPGGSETQYF
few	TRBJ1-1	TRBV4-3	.	TGCGCCAGCAGCCCCGGGGGATTTCCGAACACTGAAGCTTTCTTT	CASSPGGFPNTEAFF
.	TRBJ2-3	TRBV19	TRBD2	TGTGCCAGTAGCCCGGGACTAGCGGGGGCAGTAGATACGCAGTATTTT	CASSPGLAGAVDTQYF
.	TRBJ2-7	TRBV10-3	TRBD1	TGTGCCATCAGCGTCGGGACAGGGACCTACGAGCAGTACTTC	CAISVGTGTYEQYF
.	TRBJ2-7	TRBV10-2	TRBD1	TGCGCCAGCAGTGGGGACAGATCCTACGAGCAGTACTTC	CASSGDRSYEQYF
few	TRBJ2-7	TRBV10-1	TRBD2	TGCGCCAGCAGTGAAACGGGACTAGCAGGCGAGCAGTACTTC	CASSETGLAGEQYF
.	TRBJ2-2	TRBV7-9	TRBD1	TGTGCCAGCAGCGCGGCGGGACAGGGAATCGGGGAGCTGTTTTTT	CASSAAGQGIGELFF
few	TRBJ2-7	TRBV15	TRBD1	TGTGCCACCAGCAGAAGACAGGGGGACCCCTATGCCGAGCAGTACTTC	CATSRRQGDPYAEQYF